This T cell receptor (beta chain) was captured in a study of CD8+CD57+ T cells in acquired aplastic anemia. Broader study findings: Patients and healthy controls showed no significant CD8+ Simpson's diversity difference. Researchers report that around 29 CD8+ CDR3 sequences appeared in both patients and controls.

The length of the CDR3 is 14 residues. Germline-derived CDR1 and CDR2 are SGHAT and FQNNGV. V lost 5 bases to trimming and J lost 7 bases, with 14 bases between them. Those patients picked for sequencing had displayed CD8+CD57+ cell expansion on flow cytometry. Every one of the patients had aplastic anemia (severe, acquired). Receipt of therapy had not occurred in any patient by the time of blood sampling. As for this clonotype: The antigen remains undetermined.

Genomic DNA, serving as template, underwent TCR beta VDJ and CDR3 profiling. In TCRdb, the reads were re-called with MiXCR into one record per CDR3 protein. The repertoire consists of 260,000 or so distinct CDR3 sequences, with approximately 86% occurring once and the leading ten covering 35% to 50%. This TCR derives from a human donor with aplastic anemia. Sequenced material: sorted CD4+, CD8+, or CD8+CD57+ T cells (not recorded which) from PBMCs. The chain combines TRBV11-2 with TRBJ1-4; D uncertain. The DNA for the CDR3 is TGTGCCAGCAGCGCCTTACTAGCCGCTGAAAAACTGTTTTTT. Protein sequence: CASSALLAAEKLFF.